A selection of T cell receptor beta chains follows, all from one sample in a study of blood T cell repertoires in COVID-19. Some clones are missing from TCRdb's copy, which holds only in-frame ones; the method was immunoSEQ multiplex PCR. The table shows 60,000 or so clones, with approximately 91% occurring only once. Source material: peripheral blood. The receptors derive from a human donor in a cohort sampled during active COVID-19. The CDR3 runs from the conserved cysteine through the conserved F or W. The order of the fields is J gene, V gene, D gene, clone size, CDR3 DNA, CDR3 protein. D genes are given only for firm matches. The size field is filled for only some rows; it gives once, few, many or a size class.

TRBJ2-3 TRBV27 TRBD2 few TGTGCCAGCAGTTCCGGACTAGCGGGAGGGCCGGGGCAGTATTTT CASSSGLAGGPGQYF
TRBJ2-1 TRBV2 TRBD2 . TGTGCCAGCAAGACTAGCGGGAGTTCTAATGAGCAGTTCTTC CASKTSGSSNEQFF
TRBJ2-5 TRBV7-2 . . TGTGCCAGCAGCTTAGGGAGTAGAGAGACCCAGTACTTC CASSLGSRETQYF
TRBJ1-2 TRBV6-5 . . TGTGCCAGCAGGGCCCCAGGGCGTGCCTATGGCTACACCTTC CASRAPGRAYGYTF
TRBJ2-3 TRBV4-1 TRBD2 . TGCGCCAGCAGCCAAGATGGAACTAGCGGGAGGGCAGATACGCAGTATTTT CASSQDGTSGRADTQYF
TRBJ1-2 TRBV19 TRBD1 . TGTGCCAGTAGTACACAGGGGGCGTCTAACTATGGCTACACCTTC CASSTQGASNYGYTF
TRBJ1-1 TRBV5-1 TRBD1 . TGCGCCAGCAGCTTGTTATCACAGGGGACTTTCACTGAAGCTTTCTTT CASSLLSQGTFTEAFF
TRBJ2-2 TRBV7-2 . few TGTGCCAGCAGCCTAGATATCGGGACTTCCGCTACCGGGGAGCTGTTTTTT CASSLDIGTSATGELFF
TRBJ2-6 TRBV7-2 . . TGTGCCAGCAGCTTACGTACCGGGGCTGGGGCCAACGTCCTGACTTTC CASSLRTGAGANVLTF
TRBJ2-5 TRBV5-4 . . TGTGCCAGCAGCTTGGGCGGGACAGAAGAGACCCAGTACTTC CASSLGGTEETQYF
TRBJ1-3 TRBV5-1 . . TGCGCCAGCAGCTCAACTACACCGCCTGGAAACACCATATATTTT CASSSTTPPGNTIYF
TRBJ2-5 TRBV19 . . TGTGCCAGTAGTATGTCACTAACGCCCCGACAAGAGACCCAGTACTTC CASSMSLTPRQETQYF
TRBJ2-1 TRBV19 TRBD1 . TGTGCCAGTAGTTCACCGGGGGCAGGGGGCATCGACAATGAGCAGTTCTTC CASSSPGAGGIDNEQFF
TRBJ2-7 TRBV14 TRBD1 . TGTGCCAGCACCGGTGGGGACAGAGACTACGAGCAGTACTTC CASTGGDRDYEQYF
TRBJ2-5 TRBV7-9 TRBD1 . TGTGCCAGCAGCATGGGACAGATCCAAGAGACCCAGTACTTC CASSMGQIQETQYF
TRBJ2-7 TRBV5-5 . . TGTGCCAGCAGCCCCAGTGGGACGGGAGCCTACGAGCAGTACTTC CASSPSGTGAYEQYF
TRBJ2-3 TRBV11-2 . . TGTGCCAGCAGCCCTCGTCCTACTTCCCTCACAGATACGCAGTATTTT CASSPRPTSLTDTQYF
TRBJ2-3 TRBV10-3 TRBD2 . TGTGCCATCACCCGGACTAGCGGTACAGATACGCAGTATTTT CAITRTSGTDTQYF
TRBJ2-2 TRBV11-3 . . TGTGCCAGCAGCTTAGAGGGAGTGGGGGAGCTGTTTTTT CASSLEGVGELFF
TRBJ2-1 TRBV28 TRBD1 . TGTGCCAGCAGAAGCCGGGACAGGGGATTAGACAGGACACACAATGAGCAGTTCTTC CASRSRDRGLDRTHNEQFF
TRBJ2-2 TRBV4-1 . . TGCGCCAGCAGTCGGGAGCCCTCGAACACCGGGGAGCTGTTTTTT CASSREPSNTGELFF
TRBJ2-7 TRBV29-1 TRBD1 few TGCAGCGTTGCCGACCCCGGGACAGGATACGAGCAGTACTTC CSVADPGTGYEQYF
TRBJ2-1 TRBV7-9 . . TGTGCCAGCAGCCCAAGTGGTAGCGGATACAATGAGCAGTTCTTC CASSPSGSGYNEQFF
TRBJ2-7 TRBV28 . . TGTGCCAGCAGTCCTAACTACTACGAGCAGTACTTC CASSPNYYEQYF
TRBJ2-2 TRBV4-1 . . TGCGCCAGCAGCCAAGAGGTAGCGGCCTACACCGGGGAGCTGTTTTTT CASSQEVAAYTGELFF
TRBJ1-1 TRBV25-1 . . TGTGCCAGCAGTGACTTCCTCCCTGAGGAAGCTTTCTTT CASSDFLPEEAFF
TRBJ2-7 TRBV5-1 . . TGCGCCAGCAGCTTGGAGGTTGGTGGGCTATTCTACGAGCAGTACTTC CASSLEVGGLFYEQYF
TRBJ2-7 TRBV7-9 . . TGTGCCAGCAGCTTAGGAGTGGGGCAGGCATACGAGCAGTACTTC CASSLGVGQAYEQYF
TRBJ1-1 TRBV24-1 TRBD1 . TGTGCCACCAGTTCCAGGGCAGGGGGCACTGAAGCTTTCTTT CATSSRAGGTEAFF
TRBJ2-7 TRBV11-2 TRBD1 . TGTGCCAGCAGCTCGACAGGGTCCTACGAGCAGTACTTC CASSSTGSYEQYF
TRBJ1-5 TRBV28 . once TGTGCCAGCAGTCCCCTTGCAGGTGAACAGCCCCAGCATTTT CASSPLAGEQPQHF
TRBJ2-5 TRBV5-6 . once TGTGCCAGCAGCGCGGTTCCGGCGGCCCAAGAGACCCAGTACTTC CASSAVPAAQETQYF
TRBJ2-1 TRBV18 TRBD2 once TGTGCCAGCTCACCACAAGTGGCGGGAGGCCCCTACAATGAGCAGTTCTTC CASSPQVAGGPYNEQFF
TRBJ1-6 TRBV18 . . TGTGCCAGCTCACCACCGATTCCCAGGGATGATGGTTCACCCCTCCACTTT CASSPPIPRDDGSPLHF
TRBJ2-2 TRBV28 TRBD1 . TGTGCCAGCAGTTCTTCAGGGGGCTGGGACACCGGGGAGCTGTTTTTT CASSSSGGWDTGELFF
TRBJ2-1 TRBV5-4 . . TGTGCCAGCAGCTTGGAAACGGGTATCTCCTACAATGAGCAGTTCTTC CASSLETGISYNEQFF